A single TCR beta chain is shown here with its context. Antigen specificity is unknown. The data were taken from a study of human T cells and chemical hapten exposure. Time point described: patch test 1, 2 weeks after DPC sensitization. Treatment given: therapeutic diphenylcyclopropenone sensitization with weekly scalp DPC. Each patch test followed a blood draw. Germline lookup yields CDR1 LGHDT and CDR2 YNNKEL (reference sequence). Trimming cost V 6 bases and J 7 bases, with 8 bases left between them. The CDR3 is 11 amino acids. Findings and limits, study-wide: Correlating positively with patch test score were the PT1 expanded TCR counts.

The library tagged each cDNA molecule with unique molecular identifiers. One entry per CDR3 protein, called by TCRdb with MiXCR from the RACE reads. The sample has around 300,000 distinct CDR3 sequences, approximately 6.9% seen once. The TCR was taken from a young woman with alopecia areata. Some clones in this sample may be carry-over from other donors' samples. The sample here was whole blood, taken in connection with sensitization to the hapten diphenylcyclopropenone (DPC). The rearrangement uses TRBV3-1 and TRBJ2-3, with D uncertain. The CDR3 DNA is TGTGCCAGCAGGGCTGGGTATACGCAGTATTTT. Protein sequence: CASRAGYTQYF.